Each of the 5 T cell receptor beta chains below was sequenced from the same sample in a study of human T cells and chemical hapten exposure (dated by TCRdb to the early 2020s). Explained via the paper, the time point label denotes: patch test 3, about 24 weeks after DPC sensitization. Sample treatment or condition, as interpreted from the label and publication: therapeutic diphenylcyclopropenone sensitization with weekly scalp DPC. The library was prepared using RACE. Sequenced on a NextSeq 500. TCRdb applied fastp at Q25 and MiXCR to the public reads, then kept only in-frame beta chains. Every distinct CDR3 protein forms one entry, paired with its most common genes and DNA. The sample table holds about 120,000 distinct CDR3 sequences, of which approximately 10% were seen once. The top ten hold approximately 2.5% of the sample. Source: whole blood, taken in connection with sensitization to the hapten diphenylcyclopropenone (DPC). Every receptor here comes from a woman between 50 and 59 years old with alopecia areata. Some clones in this sample may be carry-over from other donors' samples.

The chain links TRBV6-1 to TRBJ2-5, with TRBD1 as a possible D gene (6 bases). The CDR3 extends over 15 amino acids. Germline CDR1 reads MNHNS; CDR2 reads SASEGT. Trimming left V 1 base short and J 2 bases short, with 11 bases between. This chain's CDR3 is CASSEDRTVQETQYF. The CDR3 bases are TGTGCCAGCAGTGAAGACCGGACAGTACAAGAGACCCAGTACTTC.

This clonotype was seen many times. V gene TRBV20-1 combines with J gene TRBJ1-5; D is ambiguous. CDR1 is DFQATT, CDR2 SNEGSKA, per germline (reference sequence). The ends were cut back, 1 base at V and 2 bases at J, with 12 bases in the middle. The CDR3 extends over 15 amino acids. The CDR3 nucleotides read TGCAGTGCTAGAGGGGAGGGTTGGGGCAATCAGCCCCAGCATTTT. The encoded protein is CSARGEGWGNQPQHF.

This clonotype appeared a few times. This chain links TRBV7-8 with TRBJ2-3; D ambiguous. Germline lookup yields CDR1 SGHVS and CDR2 FQNEAQ. The CDR3 is made up of 14 amino acids. V lost 4 bases to trimming and J lost 4 bases, with 12 bases between them. CDR3 sequence: CASSSRRLPDTQYF. Here the CDR3 DNA reads TGTGCCAGCAGCTCCCGTCGACTTCCAGATACGCAGTATTTT. The full variable domain, rest sourced from reference TRBV7-8 and TRBJ2-3, is GAGVSQSPRYKVAKRGQDVALRCDPISGHVSLFWYQQALGQGPEFLTYFQNEAQLDKSGLPSDRFFAERPEGSVSTLKIQRTQQEDSAVYLCASSSRRLPDTQYFGPGTRLTVL.

This clonotype has more than one count but fewer than ten. The chain couples TRBV5-1 to TRBJ1-6; 7 positions agree with TRBD1. With V trimmed by 4 bases and J by 6 bases, 4 bases remained unmatched. Germline V CDR1 and CDR2: SGHRS, YFSETQ. The CDR3 length is 14 residues. The CDR3 coding sequence is TGCGCCAGCAGCCAGGGGGACAGTAATTCACCCCTCCACTTT. Protein: CASSQGDSNSPLHF.

The chain uses TRBV20-1 and TRBJ2-7; 8 nucleotides match TRBD2. Germline CDR1 DFQATT, CDR2 SNEGSKA (reference sequence). The CDR3 spans 14 residues. With 4 bases clipped from V and 7 bases from J, the junction kept 12 bases outside the gene matches. The CDR3 DNA sequence: TGCAGTGCTATGCGCGTAGCGGGGTCATGGGAGCAGTACTTC. Translation gives CSAMRVAGSWEQYF.